These 11 T cell receptor beta chains share one sample of origin, sequenced in a study of Graves' ophthalmopathy and Graves' hyperthyroidism. Scientists amplified the TCR beta CDR3 regions from RNA transcripts. RT-PCR in the first round used HTBI primers; a second-round multiplex PCR followed. One entry per CDR3 protein results from TCRdb running MiXCR on the multiplex PCR reads. The sample consists of about 1.1 million distinct CDR3 sequences, 36% of them appearing once. Sequenced sample: peripheral blood or thyroid tissue (not recorded which). Receptors were obtained from an adult man with Graves' hyperthyroidism.

The chain carries TRBV25-1 and TRBJ2-7, with no clear D. The CDR3 length is 10 residues. The V end lost 8 bases, the J end lost 5 bases, and 7 bases lay between the germline ends. Germline CDR1 and CDR2: MGHDK and SYGVNS. In nucleotides, the CDR3 is TGTGCCAGCGAAGGTCACGAGCAGTACTTC. Translation: CASEGHEQYF.

This clonotype was detected a few times. The rearrangement joins TRBV19 to TRBJ1-1; D call uncertain. This CDR3 contains 11 residues. Germline values: CDR1 LNHDA, CDR2 SQIVND (reference sequence). The V and J ends lost 6 bases and 8 bases respectively, with 10 bases between them. The CDR3 loop is CASSRVQEAFF. The CDR3 DNA is TGTGCCAGTAGCCGGGTCCAGGAAGCTTTCTTT.

The chain has TRBV20-1 and TRBJ2-2, with a tentative D call TRBD2 (6 bases). The CDR3 loop spans 15 amino acids. Trimming removed 2 bases from V and 1 base from J, with 11 bases in between. From germline, CDR1 is DFQATT and CDR2 SNEGSKA (reference sequence). CDR3 nucleotide sequence: TGCAGTGCTAGAAGTCTAGCGCTGAACACCGGGGAGCTGTTTTTT. It encodes CSARSLALNTGELFF.

Concerning this clonotype itself: This may stem from a read error, because a much larger clone lies one nucleotide away. This chain links TRBV12-3 or TRBV12-4 with TRBJ2-7; D possibly corresponds to TRBD1 (6 bases). Trimming stripped 7 bases from V and 2 bases from J, with 15 bases between. This CDR3 comprises 14 residues. Written as DNA, the CDR3 is TGTGCCAGCATGGGTGGGGGCACAGCCTACGAGCAGTACTTC. It specifies CASMGGGTAYEQYF.

This clonotype came up many times. This rearrangement joins TRBV7-7 to TRBJ2-5; D uncertain. V lost 1 base to trimming and J lost 1 base, with 10 bases between them. This CDR3 is 15 amino acids long. Germline loops: CDR1 SSHAT, CDR2 FNYEAQ (reference sequence). The CDR3 loop is CASSLGQATQETQYF. CDR3 bases: TGTGCCAGCAGCTTAGGCCAGGCCACCCAAGAGACCCAGTACTTC.

The CDR3 is CSAIAGGRPSGANGELFF. The CDR3 DNA is TGCAGTGCTATTGCAGGGGGCAGACCCTCTGGGGCCAACGGGGAGCTGTTTTTT. The chain is built from TRBV20-1 and TRBJ2-2, with 8 bases identical to TRBD1. This CDR3 region has 18 residues. With V trimmed by 4 bases and J by 7 bases, 20 bases remained unmatched. Germline values: CDR1 DFQATT, CDR2 SNEGSKA (reference sequence).

This clonotype was seen repeatedly, ten times or more. The chain has TRBV20-1 and TRBJ1-1, with a tentative D call TRBD1 (6 bases). This CDR3 is 13 amino acids long. V lost 6 bases, J lost 5 bases, and 16 bases lay in between. CDR1 is DFQATT, CDR2 SNEGSKA, per germline (reference sequence). The CDR3 protein is CSARTELSTEAFF. The CDR3 DNA follows: TGCAGTGCCAGGACAGAGTTGAGTACTGAAGCTTTCTTT.

This clonotype was seen more than once but under ten times. The chain joins TRBV30 to TRBJ2-5; D ambiguous. Trimming left V 2 bases short and J 2 bases short, with 12 bases between. This CDR3 spans 14 amino acids. The germline gives CDR1 GTSNPN, CDR2 SVGIG (reference sequence). This CDR3 is CAWSPSDIQETQYF. DNA of the CDR3: TGTGCCTGGAGTCCCTCAGACATACAAGAGACCCAGTACTTC.

The table lists this clonotype with many counts. The rearrangement links TRBV7-7 to TRBJ2-7, with D perhaps matching TRBD1 or TRBD2 (6 bases each). The CDR3 contains 13 residues. Trimming shortened V by 5 bases and J by 5 bases, and 13 bases separated the two germline ends. In germline, CDR1 is SSHAT, CDR2 FNYEAQ (reference sequence). The CDR3 DNA sequence: TGTGCCAGCAGCCCAGAGGAGGGGGACGAGCAGTACTTC. Translation gives CASSPEEGDEQYF. The variable domain in full, completed from reference TRBV7-7 and TRBJ2-7, reads GAGVSQSPRYKVTKRGQDVTLRCDPISSHATLYWYQQALGQGPEFLTYFNYEAQPDKSGLPSDRFSAERPEGSISTLTIQRTEQRDSAMYRCASSPEEGDEQYFGPGTRLTVT.

The chain combines TRBV7-9 with TRBJ2-7; D not resolved. The V gene's germline CDR1 is SEHNR and CDR2 FQNEAQ (reference sequence). The CDR3 extends over 13 amino acids. The germline V and J ends were trimmed by 5 bases and 9 bases, with 17 bases remaining between them. CDR3 sequence (DNA): TGTGCCAGCAGCCAAGATCCGGCCGTTGGGCAGTACTTC. It codes for CASSQDPAVGQYF.

With respect to this clonotype: A read error is possible here, since a much larger clone lies one base away. The chain combines TRBV7-2 with TRBJ2-7, with 7 bases identical to TRBD1. The CDR3 contains 14 residues. Germline V gene lookup returns CDR1 SGHTA and CDR2 FQGNSA. CDR3 region: CAGSPFGTVYEQYF. DNA for the CDR3: TGTGCCGGCAGCCCATTCGGGACAGTCTACGAGCAGTACTTC.